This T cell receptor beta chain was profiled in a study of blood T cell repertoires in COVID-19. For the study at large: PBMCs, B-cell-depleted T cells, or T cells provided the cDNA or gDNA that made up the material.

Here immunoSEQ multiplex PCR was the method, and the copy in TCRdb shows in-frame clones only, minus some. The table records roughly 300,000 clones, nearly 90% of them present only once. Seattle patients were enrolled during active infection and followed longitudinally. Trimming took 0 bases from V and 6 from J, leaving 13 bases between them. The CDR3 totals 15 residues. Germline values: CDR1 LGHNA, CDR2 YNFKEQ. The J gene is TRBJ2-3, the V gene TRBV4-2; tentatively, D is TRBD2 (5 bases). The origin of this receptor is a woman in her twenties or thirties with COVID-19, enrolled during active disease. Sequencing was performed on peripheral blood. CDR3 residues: CASSQDAHRGDTQYF. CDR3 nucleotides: TGTGCCAGCAGCCAAGATGCTCACAGAGGGGATACGCAGTATTTT.